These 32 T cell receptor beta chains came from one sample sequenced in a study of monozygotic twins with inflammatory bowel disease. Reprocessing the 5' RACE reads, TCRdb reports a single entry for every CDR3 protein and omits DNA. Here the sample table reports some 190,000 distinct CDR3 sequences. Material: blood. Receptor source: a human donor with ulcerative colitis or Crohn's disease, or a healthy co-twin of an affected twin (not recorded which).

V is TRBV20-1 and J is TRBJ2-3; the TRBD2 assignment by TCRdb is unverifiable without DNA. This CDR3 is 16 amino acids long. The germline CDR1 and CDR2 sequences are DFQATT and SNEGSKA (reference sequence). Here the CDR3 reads CSAGIAGRPSTDTQYF.

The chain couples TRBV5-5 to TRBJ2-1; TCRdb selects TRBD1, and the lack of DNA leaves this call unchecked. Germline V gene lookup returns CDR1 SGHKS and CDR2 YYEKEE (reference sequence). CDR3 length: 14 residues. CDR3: CASSNRVSYNEQFF.

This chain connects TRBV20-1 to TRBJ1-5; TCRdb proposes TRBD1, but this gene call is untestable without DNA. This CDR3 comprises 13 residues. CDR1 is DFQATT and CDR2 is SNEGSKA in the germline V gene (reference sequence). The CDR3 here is CSAWGGAGQPQHF.

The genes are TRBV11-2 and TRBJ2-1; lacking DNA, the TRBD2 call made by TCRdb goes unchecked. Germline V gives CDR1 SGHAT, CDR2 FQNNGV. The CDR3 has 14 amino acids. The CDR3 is CASSETSGIGEQFF.

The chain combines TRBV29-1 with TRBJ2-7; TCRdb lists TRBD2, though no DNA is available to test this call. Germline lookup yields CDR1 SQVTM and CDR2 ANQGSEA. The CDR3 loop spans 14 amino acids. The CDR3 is CSVASGSSSYEQYF.

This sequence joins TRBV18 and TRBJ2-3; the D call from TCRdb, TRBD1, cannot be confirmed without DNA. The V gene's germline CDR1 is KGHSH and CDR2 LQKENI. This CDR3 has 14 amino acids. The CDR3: CASSPQRRGDTQYF. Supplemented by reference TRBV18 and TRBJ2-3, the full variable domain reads NAGVMQNPRHLVRRRGQEARLRCSPMKGHSHVYWYRQLPEEGLKFMVYLQKENIIDESGMPKERFSAEFPKEGPSILRIQQVVRGDSAAYFCASSPQRRGDTQYFGPGTRLTVL.

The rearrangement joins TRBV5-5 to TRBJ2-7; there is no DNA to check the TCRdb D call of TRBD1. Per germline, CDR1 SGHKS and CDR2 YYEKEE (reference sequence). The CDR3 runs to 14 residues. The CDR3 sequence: CASSPGPTSYEQYF.

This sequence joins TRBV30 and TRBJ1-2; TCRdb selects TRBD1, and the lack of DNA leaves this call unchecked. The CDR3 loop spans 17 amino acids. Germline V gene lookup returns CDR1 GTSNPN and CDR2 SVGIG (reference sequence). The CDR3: CAWSVPRQGSQYYGYTF.

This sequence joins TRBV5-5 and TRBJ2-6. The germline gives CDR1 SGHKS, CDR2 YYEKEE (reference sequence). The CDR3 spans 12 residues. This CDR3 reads CASEAGANVLTF.

The CDR3 sequence: CASSPSGGGYGYTF. The chain is built from TRBV6-1 and TRBJ1-2; the TCRdb call, TRBD1, lacks DNA for checking. CDR1 and CDR2 (germline): MNHNS, SASEGT. The CDR3 totals 14 residues.

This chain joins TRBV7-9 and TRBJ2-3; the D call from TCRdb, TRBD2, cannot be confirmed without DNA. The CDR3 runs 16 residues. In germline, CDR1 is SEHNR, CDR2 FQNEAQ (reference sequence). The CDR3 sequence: CASSLSPSEGLDTQYF.

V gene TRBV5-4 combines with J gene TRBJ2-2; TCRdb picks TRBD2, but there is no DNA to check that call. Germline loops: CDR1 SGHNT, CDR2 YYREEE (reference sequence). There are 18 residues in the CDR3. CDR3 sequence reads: CASSLVPAGGPNTGELFF.

The chain's CDR3 is CSASLRTAGSQPQHF. The chain is built from TRBV20-1 and TRBJ1-5. This CDR3 is built from 15 residues. The germline gives CDR1 DFQATT, CDR2 SNEGSKA (reference sequence).

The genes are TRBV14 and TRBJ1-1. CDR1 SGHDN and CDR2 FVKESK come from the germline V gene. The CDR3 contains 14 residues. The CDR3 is CASSQSLAFTEAFF.

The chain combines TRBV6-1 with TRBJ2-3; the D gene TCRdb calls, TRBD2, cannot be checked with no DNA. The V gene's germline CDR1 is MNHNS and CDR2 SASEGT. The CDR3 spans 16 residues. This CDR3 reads CASSVSGGASTDTQYF.

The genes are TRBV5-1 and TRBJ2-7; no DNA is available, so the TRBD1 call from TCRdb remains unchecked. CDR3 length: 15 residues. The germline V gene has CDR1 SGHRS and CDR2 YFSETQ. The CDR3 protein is CASSPGTGAPYEQYF.

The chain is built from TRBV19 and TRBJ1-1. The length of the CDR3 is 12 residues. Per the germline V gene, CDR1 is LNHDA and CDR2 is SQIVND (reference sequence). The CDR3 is CASTRSNTEAFF. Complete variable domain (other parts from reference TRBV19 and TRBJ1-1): DGGITQSPKYLFRKEGQNVTLSCEQNLNHDAMYWYRQDPGQGLRLIYYSQIVNDFQKGDIAEGYSVSREKKESFPLTVTSAQKNPTAFYLCASTRSNTEAFFGQGTRLTVV.

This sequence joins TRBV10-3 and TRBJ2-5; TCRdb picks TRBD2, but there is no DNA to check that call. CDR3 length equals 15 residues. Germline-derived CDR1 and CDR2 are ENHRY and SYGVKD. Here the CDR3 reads CAISESGTYQETQYF.

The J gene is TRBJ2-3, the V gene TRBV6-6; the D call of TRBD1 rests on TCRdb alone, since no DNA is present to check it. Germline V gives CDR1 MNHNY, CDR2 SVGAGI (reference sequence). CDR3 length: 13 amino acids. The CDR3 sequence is CASRDSQTDTQYF.

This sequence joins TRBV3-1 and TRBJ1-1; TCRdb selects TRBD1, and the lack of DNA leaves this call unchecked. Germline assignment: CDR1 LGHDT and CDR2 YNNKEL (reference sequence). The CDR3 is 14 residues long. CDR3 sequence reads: CASSQVQAGSEAFF.

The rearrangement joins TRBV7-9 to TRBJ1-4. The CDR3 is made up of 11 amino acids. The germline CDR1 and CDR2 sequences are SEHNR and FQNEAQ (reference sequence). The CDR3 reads CASSLREKLFF.

The CDR3 region is CASGYRVSEQFF. The J gene is TRBJ2-1, the V gene TRBV12-5; TCRdb calls TRBD1, which cannot be checked without DNA. The CDR3 is 12 amino acids. The germline V gene encodes CDR1 LGHNT and CDR2 FRNRAP.

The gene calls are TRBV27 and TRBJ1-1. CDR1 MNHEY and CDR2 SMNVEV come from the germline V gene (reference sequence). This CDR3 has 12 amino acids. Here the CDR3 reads CASKRANTEAFF.

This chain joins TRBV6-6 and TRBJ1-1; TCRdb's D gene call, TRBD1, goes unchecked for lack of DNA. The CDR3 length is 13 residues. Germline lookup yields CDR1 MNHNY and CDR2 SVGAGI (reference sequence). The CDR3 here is CAGAQGPNTEAFF.

The CDR3 here is CASSLTSGGPSTGELFF. The chain links TRBV7-3 to TRBJ2-2; TCRdb's D gene call, TRBD2, goes unchecked for lack of DNA. From germline, CDR1 is SGHTA and CDR2 FQGTGA. The CDR3 totals 17 residues.

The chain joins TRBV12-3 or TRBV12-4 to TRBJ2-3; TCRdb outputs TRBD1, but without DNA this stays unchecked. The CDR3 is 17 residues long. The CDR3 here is CASSPGSWFSSTDTQYF.

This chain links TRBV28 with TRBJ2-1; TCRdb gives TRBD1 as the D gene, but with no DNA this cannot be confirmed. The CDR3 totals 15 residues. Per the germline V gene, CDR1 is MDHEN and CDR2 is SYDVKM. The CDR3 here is CASWTGGSSYNEQFF.

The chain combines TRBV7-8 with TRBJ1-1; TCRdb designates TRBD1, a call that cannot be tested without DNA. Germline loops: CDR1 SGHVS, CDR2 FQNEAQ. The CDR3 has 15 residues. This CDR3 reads CASSLEGTPNTEAFF.

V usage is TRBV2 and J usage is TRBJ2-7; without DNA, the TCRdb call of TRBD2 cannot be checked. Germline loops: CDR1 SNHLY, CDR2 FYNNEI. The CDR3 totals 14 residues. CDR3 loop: CASSWTSPAGEQYF.

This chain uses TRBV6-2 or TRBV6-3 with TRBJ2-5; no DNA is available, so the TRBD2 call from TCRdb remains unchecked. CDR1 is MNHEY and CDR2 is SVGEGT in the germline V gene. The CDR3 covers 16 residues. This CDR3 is CASSPVISGRAETQYF.

The chain's CDR3 is CASNGDIGRPQHF. V and J are TRBV28 and TRBJ1-5; absent DNA, TCRdb's TRBD1 call cannot be checked. Germline values: CDR1 MDHEN, CDR2 SYDVKM. The CDR3 is 13 residues long.

The CDR3 reads CASSTLQGQGYEQYF. This chain uses TRBV2 with TRBJ2-7; TCRdb's assignment of TRBD1 cannot be checked, as there is no DNA. The CDR3 has 15 residues. Looked up from germline, CDR1 is SNHLY and CDR2 is FYNNEI.